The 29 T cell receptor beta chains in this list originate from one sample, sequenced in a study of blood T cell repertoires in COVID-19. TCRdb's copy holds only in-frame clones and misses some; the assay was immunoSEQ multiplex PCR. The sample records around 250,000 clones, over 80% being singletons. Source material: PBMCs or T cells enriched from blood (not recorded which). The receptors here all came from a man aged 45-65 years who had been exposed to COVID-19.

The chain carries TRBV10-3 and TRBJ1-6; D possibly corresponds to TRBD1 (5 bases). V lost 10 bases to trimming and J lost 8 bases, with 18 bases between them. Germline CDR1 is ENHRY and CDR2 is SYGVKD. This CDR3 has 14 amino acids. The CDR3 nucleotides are TGTGCCACCCTCGAGGCGGCGGGGGATTCACCCCTCCACTTT. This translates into CATLEAAGDSPLHF.

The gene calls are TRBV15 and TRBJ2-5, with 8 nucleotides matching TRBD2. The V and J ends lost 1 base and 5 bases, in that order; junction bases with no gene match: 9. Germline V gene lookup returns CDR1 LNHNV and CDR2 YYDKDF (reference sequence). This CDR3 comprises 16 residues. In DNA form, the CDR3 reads TGTGCCACCAGCAGAGGTCGGGGGGGGGCCACTGAGACCCAGTACTTC. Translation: CATSRGRGGATETQYF.

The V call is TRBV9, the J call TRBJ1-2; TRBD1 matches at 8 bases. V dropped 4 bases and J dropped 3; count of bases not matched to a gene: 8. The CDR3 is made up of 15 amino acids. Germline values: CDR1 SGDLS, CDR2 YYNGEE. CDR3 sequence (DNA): TGTGCCAGCAGCTCCCGGCAGGGGGCCTACTATGGCTACACCTTC. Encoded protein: CASSSRQGAYYGYTF. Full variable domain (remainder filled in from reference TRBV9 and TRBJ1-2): DSGVTQTPKHLITATGQRVTLRCSPRSGDLSVYWYQQSLDQGLQFLIQYYNGEERAKGNILERFSAQQFPDLHSELNLSSLELGDSALYFCASSSRQGAYYGYTFGSGTRLTVV.

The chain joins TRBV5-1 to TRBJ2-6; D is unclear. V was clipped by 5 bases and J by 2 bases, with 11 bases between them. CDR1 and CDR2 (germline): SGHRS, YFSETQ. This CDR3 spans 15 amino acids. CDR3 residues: CASSPAGAGANVLTF. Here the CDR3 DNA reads TGCGCCAGCAGTCCGGCCGGAGCTGGGGCCAACGTCCTGACTTTC. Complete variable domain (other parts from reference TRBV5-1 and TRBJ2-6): KAGVTQTPRYLIKTRGQQVTLSCSPISGHRSVSWYQQTPGQGLQFLFEYFSETQRNKGNFPGRFSGRQFSNSRSEMNVSTLELGDSALYLCASSPAGAGANVLTFGAGSRLTVL.

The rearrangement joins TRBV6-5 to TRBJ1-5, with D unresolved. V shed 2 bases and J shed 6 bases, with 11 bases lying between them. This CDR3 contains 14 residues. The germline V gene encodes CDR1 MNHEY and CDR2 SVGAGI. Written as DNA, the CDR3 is TGTGCCAGCAGTTACCGGAGGGTGGGTCAGCCCCAGCATTTT. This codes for CASSYRRVGQPQHF.

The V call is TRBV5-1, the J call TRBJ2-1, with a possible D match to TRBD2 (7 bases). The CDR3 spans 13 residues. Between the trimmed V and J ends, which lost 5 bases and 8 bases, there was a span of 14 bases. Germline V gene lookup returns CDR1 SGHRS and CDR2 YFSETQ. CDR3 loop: CASSPGGRDEQFF. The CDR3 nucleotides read TGCGCCAGCAGTCCCGGGGGGCGGGATGAGCAGTTCTTC.

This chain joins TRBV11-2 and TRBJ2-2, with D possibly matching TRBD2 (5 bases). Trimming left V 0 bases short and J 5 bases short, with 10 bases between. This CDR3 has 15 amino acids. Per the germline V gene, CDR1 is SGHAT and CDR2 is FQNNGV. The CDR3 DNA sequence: TGTGCCAGCAGCTTAGATCTTTCGGGGACCGGGGAGCTGTTTTTT. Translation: CASSLDLSGTGELFF.

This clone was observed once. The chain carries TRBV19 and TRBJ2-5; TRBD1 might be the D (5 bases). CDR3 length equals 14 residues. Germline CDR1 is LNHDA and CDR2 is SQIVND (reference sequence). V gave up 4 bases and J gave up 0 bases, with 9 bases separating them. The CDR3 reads CASSNHRNQETQYF. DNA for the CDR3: TGTGCCAGTAGTAACCACAGGAACCAAGAGACCCAGTACTTC.

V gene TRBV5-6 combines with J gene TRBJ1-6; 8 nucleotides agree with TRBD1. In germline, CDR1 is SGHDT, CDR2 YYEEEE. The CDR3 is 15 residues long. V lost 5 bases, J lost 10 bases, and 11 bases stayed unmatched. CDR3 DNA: TGTGCCAGCAGTCTATCGGACAGGGCAGAGTCACCCCTCCACTTT. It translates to CASSLSDRAESPLHF.

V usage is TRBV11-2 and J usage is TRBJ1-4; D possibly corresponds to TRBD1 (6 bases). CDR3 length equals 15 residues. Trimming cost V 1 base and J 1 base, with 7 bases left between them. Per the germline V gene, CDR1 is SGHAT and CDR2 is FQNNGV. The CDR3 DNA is TGTGCCAGCAGCTTAGTAGGGGGAACTAATGAAAAACTGTTTTTT. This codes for CASSLVGGTNEKLFF.

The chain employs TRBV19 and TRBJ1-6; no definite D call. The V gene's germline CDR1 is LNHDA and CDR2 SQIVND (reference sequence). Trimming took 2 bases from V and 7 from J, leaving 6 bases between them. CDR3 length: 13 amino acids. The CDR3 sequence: CASSITVNSPLHF. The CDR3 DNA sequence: TGTGCCAGTAGTATAACAGTAAATTCACCCCTCCACTTT.

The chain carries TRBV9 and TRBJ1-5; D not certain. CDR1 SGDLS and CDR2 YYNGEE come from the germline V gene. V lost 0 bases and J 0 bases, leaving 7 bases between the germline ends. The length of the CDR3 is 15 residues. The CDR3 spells CASSVGSNSNQPQHF. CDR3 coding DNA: TGTGCCAGCAGCGTAGGGAGTAATAGCAATCAGCCCCAGCATTTT.

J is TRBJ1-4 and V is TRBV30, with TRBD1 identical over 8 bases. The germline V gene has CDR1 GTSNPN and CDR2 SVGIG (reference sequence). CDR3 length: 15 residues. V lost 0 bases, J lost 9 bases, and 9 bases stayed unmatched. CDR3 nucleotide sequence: TGTGCCTGGAGTGTACAAAAGACAGGGGTGCAAAAACTGTTTTTT. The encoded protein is CAWSVQKTGVQKLFF.

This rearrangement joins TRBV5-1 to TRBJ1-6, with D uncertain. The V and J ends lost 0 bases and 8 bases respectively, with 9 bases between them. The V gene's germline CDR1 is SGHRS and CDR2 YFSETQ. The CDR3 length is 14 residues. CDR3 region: CASSLDSRDSPLHF. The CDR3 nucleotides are TGCGCCAGCAGCTTGGACAGTAGAGATTCACCCCTCCACTTT.

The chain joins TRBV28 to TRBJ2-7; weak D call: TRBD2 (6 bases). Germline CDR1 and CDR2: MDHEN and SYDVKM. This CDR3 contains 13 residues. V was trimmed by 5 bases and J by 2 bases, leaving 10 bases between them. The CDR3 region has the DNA TGTGCCAGCAGTCGGACGGGAGCCTACGAGCAGTACGTC. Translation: CASSRTGAYEQYV.

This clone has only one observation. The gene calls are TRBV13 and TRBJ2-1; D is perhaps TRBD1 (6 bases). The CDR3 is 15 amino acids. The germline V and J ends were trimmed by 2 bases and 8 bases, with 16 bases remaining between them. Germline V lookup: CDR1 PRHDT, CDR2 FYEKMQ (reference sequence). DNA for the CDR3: TGTGCCAGCAGCTTATATTCAGGGGCGGCTTATGAGCAGTTCTTC. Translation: CASSLYSGAAYEQFF.

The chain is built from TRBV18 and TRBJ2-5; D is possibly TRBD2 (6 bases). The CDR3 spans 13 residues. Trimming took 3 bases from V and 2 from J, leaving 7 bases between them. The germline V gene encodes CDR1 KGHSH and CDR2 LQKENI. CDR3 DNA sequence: TGTGCCAGCTCACCGGGAGGACAAGAGACCCAGTACTTC. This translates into CASSPGGQETQYF.

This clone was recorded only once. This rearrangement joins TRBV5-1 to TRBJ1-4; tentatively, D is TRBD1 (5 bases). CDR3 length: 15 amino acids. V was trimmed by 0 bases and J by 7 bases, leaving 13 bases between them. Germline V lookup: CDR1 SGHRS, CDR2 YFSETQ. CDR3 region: CASSLEVGGTEKLFF. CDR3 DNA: TGCGCCAGCAGCTTGGAGGTCGGAGGGACTGAAAAACTGTTTTTT. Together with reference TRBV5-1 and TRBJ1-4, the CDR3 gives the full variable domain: KAGVTQTPRYLIKTRGQQVTLSCSPISGHRSVSWYQQTPGQGLQFLFEYFSETQRNKGNFPGRFSGRQFSNSRSEMNVSTLELGDSALYLCASSLEVGGTEKLFFGSGTQLSVL.

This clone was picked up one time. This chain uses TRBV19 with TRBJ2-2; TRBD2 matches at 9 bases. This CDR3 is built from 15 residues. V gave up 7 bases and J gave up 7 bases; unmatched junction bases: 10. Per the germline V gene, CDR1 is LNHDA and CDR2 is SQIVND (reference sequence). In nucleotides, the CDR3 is TGTGCCAGTACCTATAGCGGGGGAGGGATCGGGGAGCTGTTTTTT. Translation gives CASTYSGGGIGELFF.

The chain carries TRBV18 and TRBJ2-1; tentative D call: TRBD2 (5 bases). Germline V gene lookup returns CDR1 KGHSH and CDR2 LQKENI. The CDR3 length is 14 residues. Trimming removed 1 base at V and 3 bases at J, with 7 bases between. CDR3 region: CASSPREFYNEQFF. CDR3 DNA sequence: TGTGCCAGCTCACCACGGGAGTTCTACAATGAGCAGTTCTTC.

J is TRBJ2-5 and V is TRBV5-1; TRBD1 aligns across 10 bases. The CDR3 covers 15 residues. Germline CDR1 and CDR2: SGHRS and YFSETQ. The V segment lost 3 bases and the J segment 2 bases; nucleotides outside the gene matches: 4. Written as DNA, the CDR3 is TGCGCCAGCAGCTGGCGGACAGGGGGGCAAGAGACCCAGTACTTC. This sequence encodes CASSWRTGGQETQYF.

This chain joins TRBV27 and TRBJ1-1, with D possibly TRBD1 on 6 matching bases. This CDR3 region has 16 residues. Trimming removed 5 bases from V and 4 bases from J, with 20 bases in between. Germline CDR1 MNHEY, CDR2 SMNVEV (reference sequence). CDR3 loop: CASSGTFTTGTTEAFF. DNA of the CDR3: TGTGCCAGCAGTGGTACCTTCACTACAGGGACCACTGAAGCTTTCTTT.

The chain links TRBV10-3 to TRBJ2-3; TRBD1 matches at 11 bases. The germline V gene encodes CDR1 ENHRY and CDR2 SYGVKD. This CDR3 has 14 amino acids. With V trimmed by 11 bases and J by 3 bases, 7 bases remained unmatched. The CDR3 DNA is TGTGCCGTCCGCCGGGACAGGGGGACAGATACGCAGTATTTT. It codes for CAVRRDRGTDTQYF.

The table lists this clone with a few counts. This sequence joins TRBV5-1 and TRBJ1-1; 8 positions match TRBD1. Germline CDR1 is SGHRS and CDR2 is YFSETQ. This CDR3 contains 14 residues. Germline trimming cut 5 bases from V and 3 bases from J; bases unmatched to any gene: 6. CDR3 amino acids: CASRGTGWDTEAFF. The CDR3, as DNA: TGCGCCAGCAGAGGGACAGGATGGGACACTGAAGCTTTCTTT.

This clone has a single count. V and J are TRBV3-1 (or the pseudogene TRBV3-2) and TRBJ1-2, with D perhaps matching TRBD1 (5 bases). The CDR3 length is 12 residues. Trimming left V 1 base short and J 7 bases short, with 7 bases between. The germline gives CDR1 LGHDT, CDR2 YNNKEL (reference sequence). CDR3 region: CASSQGRVGYTF. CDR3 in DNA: TGTGCCAGCAGCCAAGGCAGGGTTGGCTACACCTTC.

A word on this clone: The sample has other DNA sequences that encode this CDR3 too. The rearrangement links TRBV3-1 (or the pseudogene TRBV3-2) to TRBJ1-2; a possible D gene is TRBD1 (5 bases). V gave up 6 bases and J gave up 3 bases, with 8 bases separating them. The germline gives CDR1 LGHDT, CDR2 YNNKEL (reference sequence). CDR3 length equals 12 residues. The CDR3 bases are TGTGCCAGCAGTCAGACAGACTATGGCTACACCTTC. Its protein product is CASSQTDYGYTF.

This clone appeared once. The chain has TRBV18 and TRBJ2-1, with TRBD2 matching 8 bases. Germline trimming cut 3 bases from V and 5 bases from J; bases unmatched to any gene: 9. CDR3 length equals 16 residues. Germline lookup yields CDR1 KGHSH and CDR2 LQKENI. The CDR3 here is CASSPPQRGRDNEQFF. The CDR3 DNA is TGTGCCAGCTCACCCCCCCAGCGGGGGCGCGACAATGAGCAGTTCTTC. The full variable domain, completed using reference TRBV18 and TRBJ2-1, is NAGVMQNPRHLVRRRGQEARLRCSPMKGHSHVYWYRQLPEEGLKFMVYLQKENIIDESGMPKERFSAEFPKEGPSILRIQQVVRGDSAAYFCASSPPQRGRDNEQFFGPGTRLTVL.

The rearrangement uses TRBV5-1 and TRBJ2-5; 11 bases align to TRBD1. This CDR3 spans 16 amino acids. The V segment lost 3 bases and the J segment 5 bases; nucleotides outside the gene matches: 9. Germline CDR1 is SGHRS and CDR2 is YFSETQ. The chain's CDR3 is CASSSLGQGAGETQYF. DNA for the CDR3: TGCGCCAGCAGCTCCCTTGGACAGGGGGCAGGGGAGACCCAGTACTTC.

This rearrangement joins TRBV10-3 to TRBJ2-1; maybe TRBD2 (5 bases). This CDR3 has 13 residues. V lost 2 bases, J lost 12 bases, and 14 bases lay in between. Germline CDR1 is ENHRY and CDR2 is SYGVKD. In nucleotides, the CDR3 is TGTGCCATCAGTGAGACTGATTCTCGGGGGCAGTTCTTC. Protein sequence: CAISETDSRGQFF.